The 32 T cell receptor beta chains presented below share a single source sample, sequenced in a study of OX40 agonist ivuxolimab in advanced cancers. Using immunoSEQ multiplex PCR, the repertoire was profiled, and TCRdb retains in-frame clones only, with some absent. The sample has approximately 51,000 clones; over 65% are singletons. This sample comprised CD4+ or CD8+ T cells sorted from blood, obtained in a trial of the OX40 agonist ivuxolimab. All receptors come from an adult with an advanced solid tumor such as melanoma, head and neck, liver or kidney cancer.

This sequence joins TRBV2 and TRBJ2-3; 7 bases agree with TRBD1. The germline gives CDR1 SNHLY, CDR2 FYNNEI. The CDR3 runs 15 residues. With V trimmed by 6 bases and J by 1 base, 7 bases remained unmatched. CDR3 sequence reads: CASRPGTVGTDTQYF. The CDR3 DNA reads as TGTGCCAGCAGACCCGGGACAGTCGGCACAGATACGCAGTATTTT.

The V gene is TRBV4-1, the J gene TRBJ2-7; D gene ambiguous. In germline, CDR1 is MGHRA, CDR2 YSYEKL. Trimming took 6 bases from V and 5 from J, leaving 17 bases between them. This CDR3 contains 14 residues. CDR3 region: CASRRGPGVDEQYF. The CDR3 nucleotides are TGCGCCAGCAGACGTGGGCCCGGCGTGGACGAGCAGTACTTC.

This chain joins TRBV30 and TRBJ1-2, with TRBD1 as a possible D gene (6 bases). Per the germline V gene, CDR1 is GTSNPN and CDR2 is SVGIG (reference sequence). The V and J ends lost 2 bases and 1 base respectively, with 11 bases between them. The CDR3 is 14 amino acids. The CDR3 sequence is CAWSRGGNNYGYTF. The CDR3 bases are TGTGCCTGGAGTCGAGGGGGGAATAACTATGGCTACACCTTC.

The gene calls are TRBV7-8 and TRBJ1-2; unclear D gene. The V and J ends lost 1 base and 4 bases respectively, with 4 bases between them. Germline assignment: CDR1 SGHVS and CDR2 FQNEAQ. The CDR3 extends over 12 amino acids. In DNA form, the CDR3 reads TGTGCCAGCAGCTTAGACGGCTATGGCTACACCTTC. As protein: CASSLDGYGYTF. Full variable domain (missing parts from reference TRBV7-8 and TRBJ1-2): GAGVSQSPRYKVAKRGQDVALRCDPISGHVSLFWYQQALGQGPEFLTYFQNEAQLDKSGLPSDRFFAERPEGSVSTLKIQRTQQEDSAVYLCASSLDGYGYTFGSGTRLTVV.

The sample holds one count of this clone. This CDR3 is CASSSQNSGVDEQYF. CDR3 sequence (DNA): TGCGCCAGCAGCTCCCAAAACTCGGGGGTAGACGAGCAGTACTTC. J is TRBJ2-7 and V is TRBV5-1; possible D gene TRBD2, 6 bases. Per the germline V gene, CDR1 is SGHRS and CDR2 is YFSETQ. The CDR3 consists of 15 residues. Trimming took off 3 bases at V and 5 bases at J, with 18 bases between the two ends.

V usage is TRBV7-9 and J usage is TRBJ2-1, with 14 bases aligning to TRBD2. This CDR3 has 16 amino acids. V shed 5 bases, J shed 6 bases, and the junction held 6 bases outside the gene matches. Per the germline V gene, CDR1 is SEHNR and CDR2 is FQNEAQ (reference sequence). CDR3 protein: CASSPLTSGGGNEQFF. The CDR3, as DNA: TGTGCCAGCAGCCCGTTGACTAGCGGGGGGGGCAATGAGCAGTTCTTC.

This rearrangement joins TRBV21-1 to TRBJ1-5. TRBV21-1 is labeled a pseudogene. The CDR3 is 14 residues long. The CDR3 loop reads CASSVYQGNQPQHF. The CDR3 bases are TGTGCCAGCAGTGTCTACCAAGGCAATCAGCCCCAGCATTTT.

This chain uses TRBV2 with TRBJ1-5, with D unclear. CDR1 and CDR2 from the germline V gene are SNHLY and FYNNEI. The V and J ends lost 1 base and 4 bases respectively, with 2 bases between them. This CDR3 has 12 amino acids. The CDR3 sequence: CASSEGNQPQHF. CDR3 DNA: TGTGCCAGCAGTGAAGGTAATCAGCCCCAGCATTTT.

The rearrangement links TRBV7-2 to TRBJ1-5; D is unclear. The CDR3 has 13 residues. Germline CDR1 SGHTA, CDR2 FQGNSA. With 2 bases removed from V and 1 base from J, the gap between germline ends came to 3 bases. As DNA, the CDR3 is TGTGCCAGCAGCTTATCAAGCAATCAGCCCCAGCATTTT. Its protein is CASSLSSNQPQHF.

The chain recombines TRBV14 with TRBJ2-1; TRBD2 matches at 13 bases. The V and J ends lost 3 bases and 4 bases, in that order; junction bases with no gene match: 6. CDR3 length: 17 amino acids. Germline CDR1 reads SGHDN; CDR2 reads FVKESK. CDR3 bases: TGTGCCAGCAGCCACTTCCGGACTAGCGGGGGATACAATGAGCAGTTCTTC. Translation: CASSHFRTSGGYNEQFF.

This chain links TRBV29-1 with TRBJ2-7, with unresolved D. The CDR3 sequence is 13 residues long. The V end lost 4 bases, the J end lost 3 bases, and 13 bases lay between the germline ends. Germline V gene sequence: CDR1 SQVTM, CDR2 ANQGSEA. CDR3 coding DNA: TGCAGCGTTGTTTCCAGTTCGCTCTACGAGCAGTACTTC. It encodes CSVVSSSLYEQYF.

In the case of this clone: A junction boundary mismatches the germline segment, possibly from a read error. The chain uses TRBV19 and TRBJ2-2; possible D gene TRBD2, 5 bases. This CDR3 comprises 16 residues. In germline, CDR1 is LNHDA, CDR2 SQIVND (reference sequence). The CDR3, as DNA: TGTGCCAGTAGTATATTACTTACTAGGAGTACCGCGGAGCTGTTTTTT. The encoded protein is CASSILLTRSTAELFF.

V and J are TRBV30 and TRBJ2-6; the match to TRBD2 covers 7 bases. The length of the CDR3 is 14 residues. Germline V gene data show CDR1 as GTSNPN and CDR2 as SVGIG (reference sequence). The ends lost 4 bases at V and 4 bases at J; junction bases unmatched: 4. The CDR3 bases are TGTGCCTGGACGAGCGGGACCGGGGCCAACGTCCTGACTTTC. Residues: CAWTSGTGANVLTF.

The chain is built from TRBV5-1 and TRBJ2-3; 10 nucleotides agree with TRBD2. The CDR3 runs to 15 residues. The V segment lost 4 bases and the J segment 2 bases; nucleotides outside the gene matches: 4. CDR1 SGHRS and CDR2 YFSETQ come from the germline V gene. CDR3 bases: TGCGCCAGCAGCGAGGGACTAGCGCCCACAGATACGCAGTATTTT. Protein product: CASSEGLAPTDTQYF.

The gene calls are TRBV29-1 and TRBJ2-2, with 9 bases that match TRBD1. CDR1 and CDR2 from the germline V gene are SQVTM and ANQGSEA. With 7 bases clipped from V and 3 bases from J, the junction kept 3 bases outside the gene matches. The CDR3 loop spans 13 amino acids. The CDR3 region is CSGGTGYTGELFF. The CDR3 DNA follows: TGCAGCGGGGGGACAGGGTACACCGGGGAGCTGTTTTTT.

This clone has only one observation. The chain combines TRBV29-1 with TRBJ2-1; 12 nucleotides line up with TRBD2. The J segment lost 10 bases and the V segment lost 6 bases, leaving 10 bases of the junction unmatched. This CDR3 has 14 amino acids. Germline V CDR1 and CDR2: SQVTM, ANQGSEA. The CDR3 is CSVDSSGRAREQFF. The CDR3 nucleotides read TGCAGCGTGGATTCTAGCGGGAGGGCCCGGGAGCAGTTCTTC.

This chain uses TRBV7-6 with TRBJ1-2; D call uncertain. This CDR3 is 12 amino acids long. The ends were cut back, 2 bases at V and 7 bases at J, with 8 bases in the middle. The germline CDR1 and CDR2 sequences are SGHVS and FNYEAQ. This CDR3 reads CASSLIVGGYTF. For the CDR3, the DNA is TGTGCCAGCAGCTTAATTGTCGGTGGCTACACCTTC.

This chain joins TRBV2 and TRBJ2-5, with TRBD2 matching 9 bases. The CDR3 covers 13 residues. J lost 5 bases, V lost 6 bases, and 4 bases had no gene match. Germline lookup yields CDR1 SNHLY and CDR2 FYNNEI. In nucleotides, the CDR3 is TGTGCCAGCAGAAATAGCGGGAGCGAGACCCAGTACTTC. As protein: CASRNSGSETQYF.

The table lists this clone with a count of one. This chain uses TRBV5-1 with TRBJ2-7, with 8 nucleotides matching TRBD1. Germline-derived CDR1 and CDR2 are SGHRS and YFSETQ. The CDR3 length is 15 residues. Trimming at V came to 0 bases and at J to 0 bases, leaving 2 bases not matched to a gene. The CDR3: CASSLGTGYSYEQYF. CDR3 in DNA: TGCGCCAGCAGCTTGGGGACAGGGTACTCCTACGAGCAGTACTTC.

This chain connects TRBV5-1 to TRBJ2-7; the match to TRBD2 covers 13 bases. V gave up 0 bases and J gave up 5 bases; unmatched junction bases: 2. CDR3 length: 15 amino acids. CDR1 is SGHRS, CDR2 YFSETQ, per germline. CDR3 amino acids: CASSLDGTSGNEQYF. The DNA for the CDR3 is TGCGCCAGCAGCTTGGATGGGACTAGCGGGAACGAGCAGTACTTC.

This rearrangement joins TRBV29-1 to TRBJ1-4, with unresolved D. V gave up 6 bases and J gave up 8 bases, with 19 bases separating them. Per the germline V gene, CDR1 is SQVTM and CDR2 is ANQGSEA. The length of the CDR3 is 14 residues. CDR3 protein: CSVVINLFGEKLFF. As DNA, the CDR3 is TGCAGCGTGGTAATCAACTTGTTCGGGGAAAAACTGTTTTTT. Using reference TRBV29-1 and TRBJ1-4 for the parts outside the CDR3, the full variable domain is SAVISQKPSRDICQRGTSLTIQCQVDSQVTMMFWYRQQPGQSLTLIATANQGSEATYESGFVIDKFPISRPNLTFSTLTVSNMSPEDSSIYLCSVVINLFGEKLFFGSGTQLSVL.

This chain joins TRBV6-1 and TRBJ1-1; TRBD1 might be the D (5 bases). Germline values: CDR1 MNHNS, CDR2 SASEGT. V gave up 4 bases and J gave up 3 bases, with 9 bases separating them. The length of the CDR3 is 13 residues. The CDR3 nucleotides read TGTGCCAGCAGTGTGGCAGGGCACACTGAAGCTTTCTTT. Translated, it gives CASSVAGHTEAFF.

This clone was counted between two and nine times. The CDR3 bases are TGTGCCAGCAGAAAAGACCGGGACAGGGGGCTTCTCGAGCAGTACTTC. Its protein product is CASRKDRDRGLLEQYF. The chain uses TRBV2 and TRBJ2-7; 12 nucleotides agree with TRBD1. This CDR3 is built from 16 residues. Per germline, CDR1 SNHLY and CDR2 FYNNEI. V dropped 6 bases and J dropped 6; count of bases not matched to a gene: 12.

As regards this clone: One end of the junction does not line up with germline, which may come from a read error. This chain connects TRBV6-1 to TRBJ2-7; 7 bases are shared with TRBD1. The CDR3 has 14 amino acids. Germline V gene sequence: CDR1 MNHNS, CDR2 SASEGT. The DNA for the CDR3 is TGCGCCAGCAGTGTAGGGGGCAGCTCCTACGAGCAGCACTTC. Translated: CASSVGGSSYEQHF.

DNA for the CDR3: TGTGCCAGCAGTGTACCGGTTGTGGACGAGCAGTACTTC. As protein: CASSVPVVDEQYF. This sequence joins TRBV6-1 and TRBJ2-7; D remains ambiguous. Germline V gene lookup returns CDR1 MNHNS and CDR2 SASEGT. This CDR3 contains 13 residues. The ends were cut back, 4 bases at V and 5 bases at J, with 12 bases in the middle.

The rearrangement joins TRBV5-4 to TRBJ2-3; perhaps TRBD1 as D (6 bases). Trimming pared 3 bases from V and 2 bases from J, leaving 19 bases between. Germline V gene data show CDR1 as SGHNT and CDR2 as YYREEE (reference sequence). The CDR3 has 17 amino acids. The CDR3 nucleotides are TGTGCCAGCAGCTGGCAGTTGACAGGCGTTCCCACAGATACGCAGTATTTT. It specifies CASSWQLTGVPTDTQYF.

This rearrangement joins TRBV30 to TRBJ1-5, with unresolved D. The V gene's germline CDR1 is GTSNPN and CDR2 SVGIG (reference sequence). This CDR3 spans 13 amino acids. V dropped 2 bases and J dropped 6 bases, with 11 bases sitting between them. The DNA for the CDR3 is TGTGCCTGGAGTAGTCTGTACTCTCAGCCCCAGCATTTT. Protein product: CAWSSLYSQPQHF.

The chain joins TRBV20-1 to TRBJ2-5; D remains unclear. V gave up 2 bases and J gave up 5 bases, with 6 bases separating them. The CDR3 totals 11 residues. Germline values: CDR1 DFQATT, CDR2 SNEGSKA (reference sequence). The CDR3 protein is CSARNGETQYF. As DNA, the CDR3 is TGCAGTGCTAGAAATGGGGAGACCCAGTACTTC.

CDR3 nucleotide sequence: TGTGCCAGCCACCCTGGACGGTATGGCTACACCTTC. It yields the protein CASHPGRYGYTF. This sequence joins TRBV28 and TRBJ1-2, with unresolved D. The V gene lost 8 bases and the J gene lost 5 bases, with 12 bases spanning the gap. This CDR3 is built from 12 residues. Germline lookup yields CDR1 MDHEN and CDR2 SYDVKM.

The gene calls are TRBV6-6 and TRBJ1-2; D might be TRBD1 (5 bases). The CDR3 is made up of 14 amino acids. Germline CDR1 reads MNHNY; CDR2 reads SVGAGI (reference sequence). The V gene lost 7 bases and the J gene lost 0 bases, with 12 bases spanning the gap. The DNA for the CDR3 is TGTGCCAGCACCAGGGACGGAGCTAACTATGGCTACACCTTC. As protein: CASTRDGANYGYTF.

This clone has a handful of counts. The rearrangement joins TRBV28 to TRBJ1-1; unclear D gene. The V end lost 6 bases, the J end lost 1 base, and 6 bases lay between the germline ends. CDR3 length: 12 amino acids. Germline CDR1 is MDHEN and CDR2 is SYDVKM. The CDR3 DNA sequence: TGTGCCAGCAGCCGTCAGAACACTGAAGCTTTCTTT. This translates into CASSRQNTEAFF.

This clone has more than one count but fewer than ten. The chain recombines TRBV9 with TRBJ2-6, with D possibly matching TRBD1 (5 bases). Germline V lookup: CDR1 SGDLS, CDR2 YYNGEE. This CDR3 has 16 amino acids. V lost 0 bases, J lost 6 bases, and 13 bases lay in between. As DNA, the CDR3 is TGTGCCAGCAGCGTAGCCAGGGCTGGGGTGGCCAACGTCCTGACTTTC. Translation gives CASSVARAGVANVLTF. The full variable domain, completed using reference TRBV9 and TRBJ2-6, is DSGVTQTPKHLITATGQRVTLRCSPRSGDLSVYWYQQSLDQGLQFLIQYYNGEERAKGNILERFSAQQFPDLHSELNLSSLELGDSALYFCASSVARAGVANVLTFGAGSRLTVL.